Listed here are 32 T cell receptor beta chains from one sample, sequenced in a study of OX40 agonist ivuxolimab in advanced cancers. Sequencing was performed with immunoSEQ multiplex PCR; in TCRdb, only in-frame clones are kept and a portion is missing. The data contain approximately 28,000 clones, 84% of them singletons. Sequences were derived from CD4+ or CD8+ T cells sorted from blood, sampled in a trial of the OX40 agonist ivuxolimab. The receptors shown here come from an adult with an advanced solid tumor such as melanoma, head and neck, liver or kidney cancer.

V and J are TRBV6-5 and TRBJ1-5, with D tentatively TRBD1 (6 bases). In germline, CDR1 is MNHEY, CDR2 SVGAGI. Trimming took 5 bases from V and 4 from J, leaving 12 bases between them. The CDR3 is 14 amino acids. The CDR3 bases are TGTGCCAGCAGTATACAGGGCGAAAATCAGCCCCAGCATTTT. This gives the protein CASSIQGENQPQHF.

The chain combines TRBV5-1 with TRBJ2-2; 8 bases line up with TRBD1. The CDR3 totals 15 residues. V gave up 7 bases and J gave up 0 bases; unmatched junction bases: 5. Germline CDR1 is SGHRS and CDR2 is YFSETQ. The DNA for the CDR3 is TGCGCCAGCCGACAGGGGCCCTCGAACACCGGGGAGCTGTTTTTT. This sequence encodes CASRQGPSNTGELFF.

The V gene is TRBV28, the J gene TRBJ2-1, with D possibly matching TRBD1 (5 bases). This CDR3 is built from 15 residues. The V end lost 6 bases, the J end lost 9 bases, and 21 bases lay between the germline ends. Germline V gene data show CDR1 as MDHEN and CDR2 as SYDVKM. The CDR3 here is CASSPTPTVRSEQFF. CDR3 DNA sequence: TGTGCCAGCAGCCCGACCCCGACAGTTCGAAGTGAGCAGTTCTTC.

The chain is built from TRBV5-6 and TRBJ1-6; no reliable D call. CDR1 is SGHDT, CDR2 YYEEEE, per germline. V lost 1 base to trimming and J lost 0 bases, with 8 bases between them. The CDR3 length is 16 residues. CDR3 DNA: TGTGCCAGCAGCTTGTCTGGAAGCTCCTATAATTCACCCCTCCACTTT. As protein: CASSLSGSSYNSPLHF. Complete variable domain (other parts from reference TRBV5-6 and TRBJ1-6): DAGVTQSPTHLIKTRGQQVTLRCSPKSGHDTVSWYQQALGQGPQFIFQYYEEEERQRGNFPDRFSGHQFPNYSSELNVNALLLGDSALYLCASSLSGSSYNSPLHFGNGTRLTVT.

This sequence joins TRBV5-1 and TRBJ2-1; TRBD2 might be the D (6 bases). The CDR3 covers 16 residues. With 0 bases removed from V and 0 bases from J, the gap between germline ends came to 10 bases. CDR1 and CDR2 (germline): SGHRS, YFSETQ. The CDR3, as DNA: TGCGCCAGCAGCTTGGCGGGGGTAAGCTCCTACAATGAGCAGTTCTTC. It specifies CASSLAGVSSYNEQFF.

Turning to this clone: The same CDR3 arises from other DNA sequences in this sample as well. This chain uses TRBV19 with TRBJ1-1, with TRBD1 matching over 7 bases. This CDR3 contains 12 residues. Germline lookup yields CDR1 LNHDA and CDR2 SQIVND (reference sequence). Trimming cost V 9 bases and J 2 bases; bases outside gene matches: 3. The CDR3 nucleotides read TGTGCCAGCAGGACAGGCAACACTGAAGCTTTCTTT. This translates into CASRTGNTEAFF. The complete variable domain, with remaining parts taken from reference TRBV19 and TRBJ1-1, reads DGGITQSPKYLFRKEGQNVTLSCEQNLNHDAMYWYRQDPGQGLRLIYYSQIVNDFQKGDIAEGYSVSREKKESFPLTVTSAQKNPTAFYLCASRTGNTEAFFGQGTRLTVV.

The V call is TRBV11-2, the J call TRBJ2-7, with D tentatively TRBD1 (6 bases). The CDR3 runs to 13 residues. Germline V lookup: CDR1 SGHAT, CDR2 FQNNGV. Trimming removed 4 bases at V and 3 bases at J, with 10 bases between. In DNA, the CDR3 is TGTGCCAGCAGCTCGGGACACGTCTACGAGCAGTACTTC. Protein sequence: CASSSGHVYEQYF.

The chain employs TRBV29-1 and TRBJ2-1; 11 bases are a match to TRBD2. V dropped 2 bases and J dropped 6; count of bases not matched to a gene: 6. The CDR3 is 15 amino acids. The germline V gene has CDR1 SQVTM and CDR2 ANQGSEA. The CDR3 region is CSVELAGGHGNEQFF. Written as DNA, the CDR3 is TGCAGCGTTGAACTAGCGGGGGGCCATGGCAATGAGCAGTTCTTC.

V and J are TRBV4-3 and TRBJ2-7; TRBD2 aligns across 9 bases. Germline trimming cut 2 bases from V and 0 bases from J; bases unmatched to any gene: 2. CDR3 length equals 15 residues. Germline V lookup: CDR1 LGHNA, CDR2 YSLEER. The CDR3 nucleotides are TGCGCCAGCAGCCAACTAGCGGGGATCTCCTACGAGCAGTACTTC. Translated: CASSQLAGISYEQYF.

This clone was counted a single time. The chain has TRBV7-9 and TRBJ1-1, with D uncertain. This CDR3 has 12 amino acids. V lost 4 bases and J 1 base, leaving 4 bases between the germline ends. Per the germline V gene, CDR1 is SEHNR and CDR2 is FQNEAQ (reference sequence). DNA for the CDR3: TGTGCCAGCAGCTGGGGGAACACTGAAGCTTTCTTT. This encodes CASSWGNTEAFF.

This chain joins TRBV5-1 and TRBJ2-7; no clear D gene. Germline V gene sequence: CDR1 SGHRS, CDR2 YFSETQ. The CDR3 length is 14 residues. V shed 0 bases and J shed 1 base, with 8 bases lying between them. CDR3: CASSLEAPSYEQYF. CDR3 bases: TGCGCCAGCAGCTTGGAGGCCCCTTCCTACGAGCAGTACTTC.

This rearrangement joins TRBV7-8 to TRBJ2-2; D not certain. This CDR3 is built from 15 residues. Trimming shortened V by 1 base and J by 1 base, and 7 bases separated the two germline ends. CDR1 is SGHVS, CDR2 FQNEAQ, per germline. The CDR3 loop reads CASSLVYVNTGELFF. CDR3 in DNA: TGTGCCAGCAGCTTAGTATATGTGAACACCGGGGAGCTGTTTTTT.

In this sample, this clone turned up a few times. This chain links TRBV11-2 with TRBJ1-2, with D perhaps matching TRBD1 (6 bases). This CDR3 has 13 amino acids. V lost 5 bases and J lost 5, with 12 bases in between. Germline V gene sequence: CDR1 SGHAT, CDR2 FQNNGV. The DNA for the CDR3 is TGTGCCAGCAGCGCAACGACAGGTTATGGCTACACCTTC. Its translation is CASSATTGYGYTF.

J is TRBJ1-6 and V is TRBV27, with 9 bases that match TRBD1. The CDR3 contains 17 residues. The V gene's germline CDR1 is MNHEY and CDR2 SMNVEV (reference sequence). V was clipped by 6 bases and J by 1 base; unmatched bases: 7. The CDR3 protein is CASRGTGPISYNSPLHF. CDR3 nucleotide sequence: TGTGCCAGCAGGGGGACAGGGCCTATTTCCTATAATTCACCCCTCCACTTT.

J is TRBJ2-1 and V is TRBV11-2; 11 positions agree with TRBD2. Germline CDR1 SGHAT, CDR2 FQNNGV. The CDR3 totals 16 residues. The J segment lost 6 bases and the V segment lost 4 bases, leaving 8 bases of the junction unmatched. The CDR3 loop reads CASSYTSGGVGNEQFF. CDR3 DNA: TGTGCCAGCAGCTATACTAGCGGGGGTGTGGGCAATGAGCAGTTCTTC.

This chain uses TRBV27 with TRBJ1-2; a possible D gene is TRBD1 (6 bases). Germline V lookup: CDR1 MNHEY, CDR2 SMNVEV (reference sequence). Trimming pared 7 bases from V and 2 bases from J, leaving 14 bases between. The CDR3 has 14 residues. In DNA, the CDR3 is TGTGCCAGCAAAAAAGGGGGATCAAACTATGGCTACACCTTC. Translating it yields CASKKGGSNYGYTF.

This chain joins TRBV19 and TRBJ1-5, with D uncertain. Looked up from germline, CDR1 is LNHDA and CDR2 is SQIVND (reference sequence). The CDR3 totals 13 residues. The V gene lost 3 bases and the J gene lost 6 bases, with 9 bases spanning the gap. This CDR3 reads CASSMWGTQPQHF. CDR3 nucleotide sequence: TGTGCCAGTAGTATGTGGGGAACTCAGCCCCAGCATTTT. Supplemented by reference TRBV19 and TRBJ1-5, the full variable domain reads DGGITQSPKYLFRKEGQNVTLSCEQNLNHDAMYWYRQDPGQGLRLIYYSQIVNDFQKGDIAEGYSVSREKKESFPLTVTSAQKNPTAFYLCASSMWGTQPQHFGDGTRLSIL.

This clone was counted a single time. The chain uses TRBV5-1 and TRBJ1-4, with D unresolved. Trimming left V 5 bases short and J 8 bases short, with 13 bases between. Per the germline V gene, CDR1 is SGHRS and CDR2 is YFSETQ. The CDR3 consists of 13 residues. CDR3 sequence reads: CASRFRVREKLFF. CDR3 DNA: TGCGCCAGCAGATTCCGGGTACGCGAAAAACTGTTTTTT.

The chain combines TRBV5-5 with TRBJ2-7; 9 positions match TRBD1. Looked up from germline, CDR1 is SGHKS and CDR2 is YYEKEE (reference sequence). With V trimmed by 3 bases and J by 6 bases, 10 bases remained unmatched. The CDR3 sequence is 15 residues long. Here the CDR3 reads CASSSYETGGIEQYF. The CDR3 DNA follows: TGTGCCAGCAGCTCCTATGAGACAGGGGGGATCGAGCAGTACTTC.

The chain links TRBV5-6 to TRBJ1-3, with TRBD1 matching over 8 bases. V lost 5 bases to trimming and J lost 4 bases; unmatched junction nucleotides: 5. Looked up from germline, CDR1 is SGHDT and CDR2 is YYEEEE. This CDR3 has 14 residues. This CDR3 is CASRSGTGGNTIYF. The CDR3, as DNA: TGTGCCAGCAGATCAGGGACAGGCGGAAACACCATATATTTT.

This clone was detected only once. The rearrangement uses TRBV13 and TRBJ2-3; 8 bases fit TRBD2. There are 16 residues in the CDR3. The trim removed 5 bases at V and 2 bases at J, leaving 9 bases unmatched. Germline V gene lookup returns CDR1 PRHDT and CDR2 FYEKMQ (reference sequence). CDR3 residues: CASSPPRGGITDTQYF. CDR3 sequence (DNA): TGTGCCAGCAGCCCCCCCCGGGGGGGTATCACAGATACGCAGTATTTT.

The rearrangement uses TRBV19 and TRBJ2-1; 12 bases align to TRBD2. V dropped 6 bases and J dropped 6; count of bases not matched to a gene: 9. The CDR3 totals 16 residues. CDR1 LNHDA and CDR2 SQIVND come from the germline V gene (reference sequence). The CDR3 region has the DNA TGTGCCAGTAGATACTCTAGCGGGGGGGCCCGCAATGAGCAGTTCTTC. Encoded protein: CASRYSSGGARNEQFF.

CDR3 DNA sequence: TGTGCCAGCAGCTCCACCGGGACAGGGTTCTACGAGCAGTACTTC. As protein: CASSSTGTGFYEQYF. This chain uses TRBV9 with TRBJ2-7, with 9 bases aligning to TRBD1. The V gene end was trimmed by 4 bases and the J gene end by 3 bases; junction bases not matched to a gene: 8. The CDR3 runs to 15 residues. Germline assignment: CDR1 SGDLS and CDR2 YYNGEE.

This chain joins TRBV25-1 and TRBJ2-1, with 14 bases that match TRBD2. From germline, CDR1 is MGHDK and CDR2 SYGVNS. The CDR3 is 15 residues long. Losses at the gene ends were 6 bases for V and 4 bases for J; bases not matched to a gene: 2. As DNA, the CDR3 is TGTGCCAGCAGGACTAGCGGGGGGGATTACAATGAGCAGTTCTTC. Translation gives CASRTSGGDYNEQFF.

The V gene is TRBV11-3, the J gene TRBJ2-1; 12 positions agree with TRBD2. Per the germline V gene, CDR1 is SGHNT and CDR2 is YENEEA. V was pared by 5 bases and J by 8 bases, with 16 bases of the junction left unmatched. The CDR3 contains 18 residues. DNA for the CDR3: TGTGCCAGCAGCGGATTTCCTAGCGGGAGGGCCGCTCGGGATGAGCAGTTCTTC. Protein product: CASSGFPSGRAARDEQFF.

This chain links TRBV11-3 with TRBJ2-7; D call uncertain. The CDR3 runs 14 residues. Trimming cost V 2 bases and J 2 bases, with 10 bases left between them. Germline lookup yields CDR1 SGHNT and CDR2 YENEEA. Written as DNA, the CDR3 is TGTGCCAGCAGCTTATTCACCGGCACCTACGAGCAGTACTTC. It encodes CASSLFTGTYEQYF.

V usage is TRBV9 and J usage is TRBJ1-1; a weak D match, TRBD1 (5 bases). V gave up 3 bases and J gave up 4 bases, with 13 bases separating them. The CDR3 contains 14 residues. Germline assignment: CDR1 SGDLS and CDR2 YYNGEE. CDR3 coding DNA: TGTGCCAGCAGCGGCGGGGGGTTGAGCACTGAAGCTTTCTTT. Protein: CASSGGGLSTEAFF. The variable domain in full, with the rest retrieved from reference TRBV9 and TRBJ1-1, is DSGVTQTPKHLITATGQRVTLRCSPRSGDLSVYWYQQSLDQGLQFLIQYYNGEERAKGNILERFSAQQFPDLHSELNLSSLELGDSALYFCASSGGGLSTEAFFGQGTRLTVV.

In the case of this clone: Other DNA sequences in the same sample also yield this CDR3. The V call is TRBV4-1, the J call TRBJ2-7, with TRBD2 as a possible D gene (5 bases). The germline gives CDR1 MGHRA, CDR2 YSYEKL. Trimming took 0 bases from V and 1 from J, leaving 7 bases between them. The CDR3 runs to 14 residues. The CDR3 nucleotides are TGCGCCAGCAGCCAAGATCCGGGATCCTACGAGCAGTACTTC. This translates into CASSQDPGSYEQYF.

The chain employs TRBV6-1 and TRBJ1-5; the match to TRBD1 covers 9 bases. The CDR3 length is 14 residues. The germline gives CDR1 MNHNS, CDR2 SASEGT. J was trimmed by 13 bases and V by 3 bases; bases with no gene match: 10. For the CDR3, the DNA is TGTGCCAGCAGTGAGGGGGACAGGGTATTACTACAGCATTTT. This encodes CASSEGDRVLLQHF.

The chain links TRBV27 to TRBJ2-7, with 9 bases that match TRBD1. The CDR3 totals 15 residues. Per germline, CDR1 MNHEY and CDR2 SMNVEV (reference sequence). V lost 0 bases and J lost 5; bases outside the gene matches: 5. The CDR3 loop reads CASSLSYRGRDEQYF. CDR3 sequence (DNA): TGTGCCAGCAGTTTATCGTACAGGGGGCGCGACGAGCAGTACTTC.

The chain couples TRBV27 to TRBJ1-1, with D perhaps matching TRBD1 (5 bases). CDR3 length: 13 amino acids. Germline CDR1 MNHEY, CDR2 SMNVEV (reference sequence). Between the trimmed V and J ends, which lost 3 bases and 6 bases, there was a span of 11 bases. The CDR3 nucleotides are TGTGCCAGCAGTTTCGCGGGGGGGGCTGAAGCTTTCTTT. It yields the protein CASSFAGGAEAFF.

This clone was seen a few times. J is TRBJ1-1 and V is TRBV2; D call uncertain. Looked up from germline, CDR1 is SNHLY and CDR2 is FYNNEI. The CDR3 runs to 12 residues. The V and J ends lost 8 bases and 6 bases respectively, with 13 bases between them. The CDR3 DNA sequence: TGTGCCAGCCCCTCAAGGAGCGCTGAAGCTTTCTTT. This sequence encodes CASPSRSAEAFF.